This is a list of T cell receptor beta chains from one sample in a study of Graves' ophthalmopathy and Graves' hyperthyroidism. TCRdb reprocessed the multiplex PCR reads via MiXCR and lists one record per CDR3 protein. The data contain about 370,000 distinct CDR3 sequences, 17% of them singletons. The source material was peripheral blood. The source is an adult woman with stable Graves' hyperthyroidism. The CDR3 runs from the conserved cysteine through the conserved F or W. The order of the fields is V gene, D gene, clone size, J gene, CDR3 DNA, CDR3 protein. The D gene is left open where the match is weak. Not all rows give a size; the values are once, few, many and, for expanded clones, a class.

V: TRBV15
D: NA
size: NA
J: TRBJ1-2
DNA: TGTGCCACCAGCCAGACCCCATTAGCTAACTATGGCTACACCTTC
CDR3: CATSQTPLANYGYTF

V: TRBV19
D: NA
size: many
J: TRBJ2-7
DNA: TGTGCCAGTAGTGCCCCCCCTGGGACGCTTCTCTACGAGCAGTACTTC
CDR3: CASSAPPGTLLYEQYF

V: TRBV12-3/TRBV12-4
D: TRBD1
size: NA
J: TRBJ1-5
DNA: TGTGCCAGCAGGTCGACAGGGGATGATCAGCCCCAGCATTTT
CDR3: CASRSTGDDQPQHF

V: TRBV10-3
D: TRBD1
size: many
J: TRBJ2-5
DNA: TGTGCCATCAGTGAGATAGACAGGGGAGAGACCCAGTACTTC
CDR3: CAISEIDRGETQYF

V: TRBV12-3/TRBV12-4
D: NA
size: NA
J: TRBJ2-7
DNA: TGTGCCAGGTCCGGGACGGCAACACCCCCCTACGAGCAGTACTTC
CDR3: CARSGTATPPYEQYF

V: TRBV7-9
D: NA
size: many
J: TRBJ1-5
DNA: TGTGCCAGCAGCTCCTCGGAGGGGCAGGGTCATCAGCCCCAGCATTTT
CDR3: CASSSSEGQGHQPQHF

V: TRBV27
D: TRBD1
size: many
J: TRBJ1-1
DNA: TGTGCCAGCAGTAAACGACAGGGGCGGGACACTGAAGCTTTCTTT
CDR3: CASSKRQGRDTEAFF

V: TRBV28
D: NA
size: many
J: TRBJ1-3
DNA: TGTGCCAGCAGTTCGCAGTTCTCTGGAAACACCATATATTTT
CDR3: CASSSQFSGNTIYF

V: TRBV7-8
D: TRBD2
size: many
J: TRBJ2-7
DNA: TGTGCCAGCAGCCCAAGGACTAGCGGGAGCTACGAGCAGTACTTC
CDR3: CASSPRTSGSYEQYF

V: TRBV11-2
D: TRBD1
size: many
J: TRBJ1-2
DNA: TGTGCCAGCAGCCTGGGACAGGGGGGCCCCTATGGCTACACCTTC
CDR3: CASSLGQGGPYGYTF

V: TRBV12-3/TRBV12-4
D: NA
size: many
J: TRBJ2-2
DNA: TGTGCCAGCAGCGCCGGGTCTGCTCCGAACACCGGGGAGCTGTTTTTT
CDR3: CASSAGSAPNTGELFF

V: TRBV12-3/TRBV12-4
D: NA
size: many
J: TRBJ2-2
DNA: TGTGCCAGCAGTCCCACGGGGGTGACGAACACCGGGGAGCTGTTTTTT
CDR3: CASSPTGVTNTGELFF

V: TRBV4-1
D: NA
size: NA
J: TRBJ2-7
DNA: TGCGCCAGCAGCCCGACACCCGCCTACGAGCAGTACTTC
CDR3: CASSPTPAYEQYF

V: TRBV20-1
D: TRBD1
size: many
J: TRBJ1-5
DNA: TGCAGTGCCCTACGGGACAGGGACGGTCAGCCCCAGCATTTT
CDR3: CSALRDRDGQPQHF

V: TRBV20-1
D: NA
size: NA
J: TRBJ1-1
DNA: TGCAGTGCCCCCCAAGGGGGACCTTCGAACACTGAAGCTTTCTTT
CDR3: CSAPQGGPSNTEAFF

V: TRBV20-1
D: NA
size: NA
J: TRBJ1-1
DNA: TGCAGTGCCAGAGGAATTGCCAACACTGATGCTTTCTTT
CDR3: CSARGIANTDAFF

V: TRBV18
D: NA
size: few
J: TRBJ2-2
DNA: TGTGCCAGCTCACCCGACGTCGGACCGGCCGGGGAGCTGTTTTTT
CDR3: CASSPDVGPAGELFF

V: TRBV5-1
D: TRBD1
size: many
J: TRBJ2-5
DNA: TGCGCCAGCAGCTTGAGGACAGGAGAGGAGACCCAGTACTTC
CDR3: CASSLRTGEETQYF

V: TRBV19
D: NA
size: few
J: TRBJ1-1
DNA: TGTGCCAGTAACCGAGACGGGGGAGGCACTGAAGCTTTCTTT
CDR3: CASNRDGGGTEAFF

V: TRBV7-9
D: NA
size: few
J: TRBJ2-7
DNA: TGTGCCAGCAGCTTACCAGGACCCAATGAGCAGTACTTC
CDR3: CASSLPGPNEQYF

V: TRBV12-3/TRBV12-4
D: NA
size: many
J: TRBJ2-4
DNA: TGTGCCAGCAGTTTAGAGGGACGGACCAAAAACATTAAGTACTTC
CDR3: CASSLEGRTKNIKYF

V: TRBV28
D: NA
size: many
J: TRBJ2-3
DNA: TGTGCCAGCGTAACGTCAGGGCGGGAGTATTTT
CDR3: CASVTSGREYF

V: TRBV7-8
D: TRBD1
size: many
J: TRBJ1-2
DNA: TGTGCCAGCAGCCCCCAGGGGGGGGGTAATGGCTACACCTTC
CDR3: CASSPQGGGNGYTF

V: TRBV27
D: TRBD2
size: many
J: TRBJ2-7
DNA: TGTGCCAGCCGGGCTAGCGGGAGTTCCGAGCAGTACTTC
CDR3: CASRASGSSEQYF

V: TRBV29-1
D: NA
size: many
J: TRBJ2-7
DNA: TGCAGCGTTGCGGGGTCTACCTACGAGCAGTACTTC
CDR3: CSVAGSTYEQYF

V: TRBV28
D: NA
size: many
J: TRBJ2-5
DNA: TGTGCCACCTCGAAGAGAGGGGGAGCGGAGACCCAGTACTTC
CDR3: CATSKRGGAETQYF

V: TRBV28
D: NA
size: many
J: TRBJ1-2
DNA: TGTGCCAGCAGTTTATGGGTTGTGGGGGCTAACTATGGCTACACCTTC
CDR3: CASSLWVVGANYGYTF

V: TRBV5-1
D: NA
size: many
J: TRBJ1-2
DNA: TGCGCCAGCTCCCAGGATTGGGTCTATGGCTACACCTTC
CDR3: CASSQDWVYGYTF

V: TRBV11-2
D: NA
size: many
J: TRBJ1-2
DNA: TGTGCCAGCAGCTTAGAACCGGCCCCCCTAGGAAACTATGGCTACACCTTC
CDR3: CASSLEPAPLGNYGYTF

V: TRBV4-1
D: TRBD1
size: many
J: TRBJ2-4
DNA: TGCGCCAGCAGCCAAGATCAAACAGGGGGTAACATTCAGTACTTC
CDR3: CASSQDQTGGNIQYF

V: TRBV30
D: TRBD1
size: NA
J: TRBJ1-1
DNA: TGTGCCTGGAGGGACAGGGCGAACACTGAAGCTTTCTTT
CDR3: CAWRDRANTEAFF

V: TRBV30
D: NA
size: many
J: TRBJ1-1
DNA: TGTGCCTGGAGAAGACAGGTTTATAACACTGAAGCTTTCTTT
CDR3: CAWRRQVYNTEAFF

V: TRBV28
D: TRBD2
size: many
J: TRBJ2-7
DNA: TGTGCCAGCAGCTGGACTAGTCGAGGGACCTACGAGCAGTACTTC
CDR3: CASSWTSRGTYEQYF

V: TRBV6-5
D: TRBD1
size: many
J: TRBJ2-3
DNA: TGTGCCAGCAGTTACGCCGGACAGGGGTTGACAGATACGCAGTATTTT
CDR3: CASSYAGQGLTDTQYF

V: TRBV7-2
D: NA
size: many
J: TRBJ2-5
DNA: TGTGCCAGCAGCCGAGGTAGCGGAGCTGGGGAGACCCAGTACTTC
CDR3: CASSRGSGAGETQYF

V: TRBV12-3/TRBV12-4
D: NA
size: many
J: TRBJ2-7
DNA: TGTGCCAGCACCCTTGCGGCGGGATCCTACGAGCAGTACTTC
CDR3: CASTLAAGSYEQYF

V: TRBV11-2
D: NA
size: once
J: TRBJ2-4
DNA: TGTGCCAGCAGCTTAGAGGCAGGGATGAGAAACATTCAGTACTTC
CDR3: CASSLEAGMRNIQYF

V: TRBV5-5
D: NA
size: many
J: TRBJ1-2
DNA: TGTGCCAGCAGCTATGGAAGCATCGGGGGCTACACCTTC
CDR3: CASSYGSIGGYTF

V: TRBV10-3
D: TRBD2
size: many
J: TRBJ2-5
DNA: TGTGCCATCAGTGACGGGAGGGAGACCCAGTACTTC
CDR3: CAISDGRETQYF

V: TRBV28
D: NA
size: many
J: TRBJ2-7
DNA: TGTGCCAGCAGTTTAGCTCGGGAGCGCTACGAGCAGTACTTC
CDR3: CASSLARERYEQYF

V: TRBV2
D: NA
size: many
J: TRBJ2-2
DNA: TGTGCCAGCGTTCCAGCCGCGAACACCGGGGAGCTGTTTTTT
CDR3: CASVPAANTGELFF

V: TRBV14
D: TRBD1
size: many
J: TRBJ1-1
DNA: TGTGCCAGCAGCCACCCCGGACAGGGATCGAACACTGAAGCTTTCTTT
CDR3: CASSHPGQGSNTEAFF

V: TRBV27
D: NA
size: once
J: TRBJ2-5
DNA: TGTGCCAGCAGGGCTAGCTTCGAAGAGACCCAGTACTTC
CDR3: CASRASFEETQYF

V: TRBV29-1
D: TRBD1
size: many
J: TRBJ2-4
DNA: TGCAGCGTTAAACAGGGGTCCAAAAACATTCAGTACTTC
CDR3: CSVKQGSKNIQYF

V: TRBV27
D: NA
size: many
J: TRBJ2-7
DNA: TGTGCCAGCAGTTTTCAGTCCACCTACGAGCAGTACTTC
CDR3: CASSFQSTYEQYF

V: TRBV19
D: NA
size: many
J: TRBJ1-1
DNA: TGTGCCAGTAGTATAGGACCGCTGGGCAACACTGAAGCTTTCTTT
CDR3: CASSIGPLGNTEAFF

V: TRBV27
D: TRBD1
size: NA
J: TRBJ1-2
DNA: TGTGCCAGCAGTTTAAACACAGGGGGATACTATGGCTACACCTTC
CDR3: CASSLNTGGYYGYTF

V: TRBV28
D: NA
size: many
J: TRBJ2-2
DNA: TGTGCCAGCAGTTCGCCGAGTAGTATACGGGAGCTGTTTTTT
CDR3: CASSSPSSIRELFF

V: TRBV20-1
D: TRBD1
size: many
J: TRBJ1-6
DNA: TGCAGTGCTACGGACAGGGGATATAATTCACCCCTCCACTTT
CDR3: CSATDRGYNSPLHF

V: TRBV28
D: TRBD2
size: many
J: TRBJ2-7
DNA: TGTGCCAGCACCCCGGGACTAGCGGGAGGTGGCGACGAGCAGTACTTC
CDR3: CASTPGLAGGGDEQYF

V: TRBV29-1
D: NA
size: many
J: TRBJ2-7
DNA: TGCAGCGTTGAAGTGAGGGGGGGTTCCACGGGCTACGAGCAGTACTTC
CDR3: CSVEVRGGSTGYEQYF

V: TRBV11-2
D: TRBD2
size: NA
J: TRBJ2-5
DNA: TGTGCCAGCAGCTCTTCTAGCGGGGGAGAGACCCAGTACTTC
CDR3: CASSSSSGGETQYF

V: TRBV9
D: TRBD1
size: NA
J: TRBJ2-7
DNA: TGTGCCAGCAGCGTAGCTCCGGGACAGCAGTACGAGCAGTACTTC
CDR3: CASSVAPGQQYEQYF

V: TRBV12-3/TRBV12-4
D: NA
size: many
J: TRBJ2-6
DNA: TGTGCCAGCAGTTTAGGCAGGTCAAGCTCTGGGGCCAACGTCCTGACTTTC
CDR3: CASSLGRSSSGANVLTF